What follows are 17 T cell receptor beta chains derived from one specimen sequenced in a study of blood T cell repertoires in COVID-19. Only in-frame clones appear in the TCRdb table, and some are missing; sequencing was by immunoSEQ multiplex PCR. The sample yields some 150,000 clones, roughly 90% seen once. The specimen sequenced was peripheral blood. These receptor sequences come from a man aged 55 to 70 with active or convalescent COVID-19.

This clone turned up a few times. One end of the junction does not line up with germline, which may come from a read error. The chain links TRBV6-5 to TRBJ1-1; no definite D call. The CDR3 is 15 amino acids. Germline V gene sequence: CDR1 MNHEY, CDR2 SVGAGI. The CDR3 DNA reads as TGTGCCAGCAGTGACTCCAGAGGGATGAACACTGAAGCTTTCTTT. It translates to CASSDSRGMNTEAFF.

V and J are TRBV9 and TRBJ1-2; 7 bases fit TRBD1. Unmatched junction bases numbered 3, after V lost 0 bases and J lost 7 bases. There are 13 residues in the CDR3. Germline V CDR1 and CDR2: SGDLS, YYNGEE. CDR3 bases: TGTGCCAGCAGCGTAGAACAGGGGCTTGGCTACACCTTC. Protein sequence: CASSVEQGLGYTF.

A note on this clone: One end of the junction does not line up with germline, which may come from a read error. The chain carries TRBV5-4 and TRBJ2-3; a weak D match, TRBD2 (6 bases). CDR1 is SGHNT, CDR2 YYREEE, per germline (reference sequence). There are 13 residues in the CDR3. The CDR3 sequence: CASRGGVTETQYF. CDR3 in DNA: TGTGCCAGCAGGGGCGGGGTCACAGAAACGCAGTATTTT.

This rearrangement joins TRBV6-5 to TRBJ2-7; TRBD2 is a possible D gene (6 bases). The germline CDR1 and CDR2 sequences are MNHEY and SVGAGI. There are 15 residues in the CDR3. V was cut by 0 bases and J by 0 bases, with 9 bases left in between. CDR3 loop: CASSYSAGGSYEQYF. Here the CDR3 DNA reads TGTGCCAGCAGTTACTCGGCCGGGGGCTCCTACGAGCAGTACTTC.

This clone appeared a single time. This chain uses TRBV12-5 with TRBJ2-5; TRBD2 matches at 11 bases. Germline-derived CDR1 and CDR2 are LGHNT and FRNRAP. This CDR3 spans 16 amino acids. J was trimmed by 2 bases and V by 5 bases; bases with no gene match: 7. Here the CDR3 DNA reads TGTGCTAGTGGTCTTGGTAGCGGGGGGGTTCAAGAGACCCAGTACTTC. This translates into CASGLGSGGVQETQYF.

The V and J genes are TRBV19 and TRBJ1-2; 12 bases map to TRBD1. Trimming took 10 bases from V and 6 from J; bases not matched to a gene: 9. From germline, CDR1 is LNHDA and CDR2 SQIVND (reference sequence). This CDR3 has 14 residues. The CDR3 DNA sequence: TGTGCCACCACCGCAGGGACAGGGGGCGATGGCTACACCTTC. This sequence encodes CATTAGTGGDGYTF.

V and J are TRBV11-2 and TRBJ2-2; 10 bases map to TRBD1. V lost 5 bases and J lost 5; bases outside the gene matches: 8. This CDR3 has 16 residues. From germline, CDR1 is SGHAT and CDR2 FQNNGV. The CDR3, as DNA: TGTGCCAGCAGCACCGGACAGGGGGTGGGGACCGGGGAGCTGTTTTTT. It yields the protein CASSTGQGVGTGELFF.

The CDR3 sequence: CASSSSSYRGGQPQHF. The CDR3, as DNA: TGTGCCAGCAGTTCTTCCAGCTACAGGGGAGGTCAGCCCCAGCATTTT. The rearrangement joins TRBV27 to TRBJ1-5; 7 bases line up with TRBD1. The V gene end was trimmed by 4 bases and the J gene end by 6 bases; junction bases not matched to a gene: 12. From germline, CDR1 is MNHEY and CDR2 SMNVEV (reference sequence). CDR3 size: 16 residues.

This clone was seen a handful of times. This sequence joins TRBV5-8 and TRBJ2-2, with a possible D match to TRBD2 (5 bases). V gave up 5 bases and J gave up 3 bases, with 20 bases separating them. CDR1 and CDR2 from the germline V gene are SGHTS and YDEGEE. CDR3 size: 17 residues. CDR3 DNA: TGTGCCAGCAGTATGATTAGTGTAGGACTTTACACCGGGGAGCTGTTTTTT. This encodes CASSMISVGLYTGELFF.

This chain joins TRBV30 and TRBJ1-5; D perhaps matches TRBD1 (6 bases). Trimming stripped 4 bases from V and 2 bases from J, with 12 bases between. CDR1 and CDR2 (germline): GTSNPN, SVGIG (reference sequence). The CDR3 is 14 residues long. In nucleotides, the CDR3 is TGTGCCTGGAAAGGAGCAGGGGGCAATCAGCCCCAGCATTTT. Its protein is CAWKGAGGNQPQHF.

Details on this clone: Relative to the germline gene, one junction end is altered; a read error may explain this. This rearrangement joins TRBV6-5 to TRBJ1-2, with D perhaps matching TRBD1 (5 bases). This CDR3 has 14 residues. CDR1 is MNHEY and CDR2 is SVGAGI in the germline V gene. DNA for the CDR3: TGTGCGAGCAGGGAGGACGTCCGGGGGGATGGCTACACCTTC. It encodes CASREDVRGDGYTF.

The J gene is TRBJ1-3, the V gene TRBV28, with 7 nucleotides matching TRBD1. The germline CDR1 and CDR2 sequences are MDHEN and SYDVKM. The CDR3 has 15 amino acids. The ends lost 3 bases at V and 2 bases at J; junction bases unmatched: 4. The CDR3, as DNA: TGTGCCAGCAGTTTGTTACAGGGGACTGGAAACACCATATATTTT. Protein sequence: CASSLLQGTGNTIYF.

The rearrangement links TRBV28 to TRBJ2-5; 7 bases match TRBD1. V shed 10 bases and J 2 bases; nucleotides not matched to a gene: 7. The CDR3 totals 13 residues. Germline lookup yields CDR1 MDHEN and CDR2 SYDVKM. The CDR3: CATELDRQETQYF. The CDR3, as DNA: TGTGCCACCGAATTGGACAGGCAAGAGACCCAGTACTTC.

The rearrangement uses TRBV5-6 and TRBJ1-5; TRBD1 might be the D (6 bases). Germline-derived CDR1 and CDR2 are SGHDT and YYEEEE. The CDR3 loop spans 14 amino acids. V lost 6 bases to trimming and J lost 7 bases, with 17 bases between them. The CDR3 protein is CASTMGGAEQPQHF. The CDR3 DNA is TGTGCCAGCACCATGGGGGGGGCCGAACAGCCCCAGCATTTT.

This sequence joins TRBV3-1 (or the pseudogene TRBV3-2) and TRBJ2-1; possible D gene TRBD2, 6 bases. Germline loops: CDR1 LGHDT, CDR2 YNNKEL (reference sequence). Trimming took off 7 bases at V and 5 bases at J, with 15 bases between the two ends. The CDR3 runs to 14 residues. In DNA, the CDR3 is TGTGCCAGCACCATCGCTAGCGTCAACAATGAGCAGTTCTTC. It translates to CASTIASVNNEQFF.

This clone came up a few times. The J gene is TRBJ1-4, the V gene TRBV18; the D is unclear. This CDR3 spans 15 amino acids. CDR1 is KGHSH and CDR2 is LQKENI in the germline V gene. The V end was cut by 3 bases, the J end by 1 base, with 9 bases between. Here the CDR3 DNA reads TGTGCCAGCTCACCGAAGGGAGTAACTAATGAAAAACTGTTTTTT. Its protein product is CASSPKGVTNEKLFF.

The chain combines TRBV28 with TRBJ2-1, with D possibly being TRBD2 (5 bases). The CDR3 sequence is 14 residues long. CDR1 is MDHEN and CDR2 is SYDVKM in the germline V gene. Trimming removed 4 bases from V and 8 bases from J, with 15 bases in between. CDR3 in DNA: TGTGCCAGCAGTTCCCGGAGTTACGGGGATGAGCAGTTCTTC. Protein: CASSSRSYGDEQFF.